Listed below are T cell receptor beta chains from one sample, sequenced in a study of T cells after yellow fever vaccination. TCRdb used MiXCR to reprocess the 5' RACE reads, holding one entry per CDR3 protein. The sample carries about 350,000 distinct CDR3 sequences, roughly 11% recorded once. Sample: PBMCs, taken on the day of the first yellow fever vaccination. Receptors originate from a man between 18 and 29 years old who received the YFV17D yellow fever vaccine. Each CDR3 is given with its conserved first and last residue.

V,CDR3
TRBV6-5,CASSYGGVGYEQYF
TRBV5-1,CASSLGSRGGYNEQFF
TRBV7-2,CASSTLGPGTDTQYF
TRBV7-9,CASSPTRQGGSSPLHF
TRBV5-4,CASSAQGGISYEQYF
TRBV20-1,CSAGSTSNSKTQYF
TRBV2,CASSASPLAGVRNTQYF
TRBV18,CASSPPGGADEQYF
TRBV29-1,CSVGYDRHTDTQYF
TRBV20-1,CSARSETGYGYTF
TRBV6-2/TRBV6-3,CASSYSNRQGPEHF
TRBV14,CASSQALAFGYEQYF
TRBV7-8,CASSASPPGGHTGELFF
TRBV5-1,CASSLFGGSGNTIYF
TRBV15,CATRSSGRGGFEEQFF
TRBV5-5,CASSNSFQVSNQPQHF
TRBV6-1,CASSRSQGGSEKLFF
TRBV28,CASSLRLDTDTQYF
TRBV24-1,CAITADTQYF
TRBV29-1,CSAETGFGGELFF
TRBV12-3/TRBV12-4,CASGGLAGGRGTQYF
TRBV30,CAWEGADTQYF
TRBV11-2,CASSLEWGNNSPLHF
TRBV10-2,CASSDYQTSGEDNEQFF